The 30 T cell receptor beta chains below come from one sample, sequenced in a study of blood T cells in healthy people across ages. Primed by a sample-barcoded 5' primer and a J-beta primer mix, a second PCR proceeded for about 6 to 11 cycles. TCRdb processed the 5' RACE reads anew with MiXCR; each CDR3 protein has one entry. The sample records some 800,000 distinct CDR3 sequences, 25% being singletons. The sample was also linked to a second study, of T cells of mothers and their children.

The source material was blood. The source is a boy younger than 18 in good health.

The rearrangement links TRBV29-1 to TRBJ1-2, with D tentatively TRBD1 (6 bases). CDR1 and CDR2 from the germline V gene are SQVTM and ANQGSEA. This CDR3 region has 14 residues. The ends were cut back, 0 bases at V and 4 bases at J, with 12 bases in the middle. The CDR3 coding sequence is TGCAGCGTTGAAGATTCCAGGGGAGGCTATGGCTACACCTTC. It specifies CSVEDSRGGYGYTF.

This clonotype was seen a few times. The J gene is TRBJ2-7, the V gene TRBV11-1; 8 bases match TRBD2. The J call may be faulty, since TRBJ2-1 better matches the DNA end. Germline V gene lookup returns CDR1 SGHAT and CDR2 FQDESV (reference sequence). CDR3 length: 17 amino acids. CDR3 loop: CASSLSPGLAGYNEQFF. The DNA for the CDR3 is TGTGCCAGCAGCTTATCTCCTGGACTAGCAGGATACAATGAGCAGTTCTTC.

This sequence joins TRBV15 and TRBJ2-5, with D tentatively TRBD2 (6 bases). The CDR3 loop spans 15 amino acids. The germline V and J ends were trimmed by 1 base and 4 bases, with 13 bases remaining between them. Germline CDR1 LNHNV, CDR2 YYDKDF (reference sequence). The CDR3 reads CATSRAQPGLETQYF. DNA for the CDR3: TGTGCCACCAGCAGAGCTCAACCGGGACTAGAGACCCAGTACTTC.

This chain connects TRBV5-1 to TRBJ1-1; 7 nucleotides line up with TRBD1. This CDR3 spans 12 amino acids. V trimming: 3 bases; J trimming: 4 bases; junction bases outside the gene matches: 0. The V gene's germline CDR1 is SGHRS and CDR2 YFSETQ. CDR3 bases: TGCGCCAGCAGCTGGGACAGCACTGAAGCTTTCTTT. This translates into CASSWDSTEAFF.

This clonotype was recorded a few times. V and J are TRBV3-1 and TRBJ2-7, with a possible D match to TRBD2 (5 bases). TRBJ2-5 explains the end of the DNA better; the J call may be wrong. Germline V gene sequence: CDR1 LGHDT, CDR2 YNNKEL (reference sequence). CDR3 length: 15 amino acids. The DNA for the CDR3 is TGTGCCAGCAGCCATCCTTTGCACGGGGAAGAGACCCAGTACTTC. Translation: CASSHPLHGEETQYF.

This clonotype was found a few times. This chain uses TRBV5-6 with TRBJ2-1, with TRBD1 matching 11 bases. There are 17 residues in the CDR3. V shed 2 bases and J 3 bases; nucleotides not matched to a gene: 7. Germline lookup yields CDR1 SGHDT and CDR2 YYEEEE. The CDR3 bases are TGTGCCAGCAGCTTCGTTGCGGGACAGGGGGTCTACAATGAGCAGTTCTTC. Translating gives CASSFVAGQGVYNEQFF.

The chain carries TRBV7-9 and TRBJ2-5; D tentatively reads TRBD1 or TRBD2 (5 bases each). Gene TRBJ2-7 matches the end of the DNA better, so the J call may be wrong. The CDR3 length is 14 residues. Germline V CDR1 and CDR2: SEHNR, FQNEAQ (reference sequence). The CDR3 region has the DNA TGTGCCAGCAGCCAAGGGACGCAATCCTACGAGCAGTACTTC. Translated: CASSQGTQSYEQYF.

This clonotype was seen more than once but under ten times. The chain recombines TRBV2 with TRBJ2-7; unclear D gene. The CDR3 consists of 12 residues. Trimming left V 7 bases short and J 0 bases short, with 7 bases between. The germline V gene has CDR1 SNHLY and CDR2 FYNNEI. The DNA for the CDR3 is TGTGCCAGCACCAAGGTCTCCTACGAGCAGTACTTC. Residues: CASTKVSYEQYF.

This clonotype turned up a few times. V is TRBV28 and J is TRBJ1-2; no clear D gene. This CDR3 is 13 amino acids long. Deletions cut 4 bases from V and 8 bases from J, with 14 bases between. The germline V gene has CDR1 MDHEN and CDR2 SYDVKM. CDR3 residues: CASSSLYGYGYTF. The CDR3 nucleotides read TGTGCCAGCAGTTCCTTATATGGTTACGGCTACACCTTC.

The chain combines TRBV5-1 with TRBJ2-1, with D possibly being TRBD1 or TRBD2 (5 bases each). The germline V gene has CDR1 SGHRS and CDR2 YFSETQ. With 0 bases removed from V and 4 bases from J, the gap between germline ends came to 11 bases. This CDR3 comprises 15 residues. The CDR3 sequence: CASSLGPEGYNEQFF. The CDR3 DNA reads TGCGCCAGCAGCTTGGGACCAGAGGGGTACAATGAGCAGTTCTTC.

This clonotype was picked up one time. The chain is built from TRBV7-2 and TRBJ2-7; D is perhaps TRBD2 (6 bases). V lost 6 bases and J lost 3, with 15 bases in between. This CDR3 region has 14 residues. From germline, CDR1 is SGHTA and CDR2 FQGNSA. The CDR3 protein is CASRRTDGGYEQYF. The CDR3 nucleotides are TGTGCCAGCAGAAGAACGGACGGGGGCTACGAGCAGTACTTC.

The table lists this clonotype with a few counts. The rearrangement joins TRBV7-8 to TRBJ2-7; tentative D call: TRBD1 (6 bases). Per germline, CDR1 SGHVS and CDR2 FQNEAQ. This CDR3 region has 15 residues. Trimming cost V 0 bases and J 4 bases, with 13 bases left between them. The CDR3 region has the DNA TGTGCCAGCAGCTTAGCGGAAGGGCAGGGGTACGAGCAGTACTTC. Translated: CASSLAEGQGYEQYF.

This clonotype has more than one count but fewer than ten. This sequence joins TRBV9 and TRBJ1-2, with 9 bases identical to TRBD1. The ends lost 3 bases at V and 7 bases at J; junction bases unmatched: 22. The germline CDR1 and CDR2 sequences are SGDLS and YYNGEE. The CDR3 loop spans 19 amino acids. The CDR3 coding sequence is TGTGCCAGCAGCGATAGCCCAAATACGGACAGGGGCGGGCCGAGTGGCTACACCTTC. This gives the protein CASSDSPNTDRGGPSGYTF. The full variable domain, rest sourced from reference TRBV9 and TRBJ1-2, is DSGVTQTPKHLITATGQRVTLRCSPRSGDLSVYWYQQSLDQGLQFLIQYYNGEERAKGNILERFSAQQFPDLHSELNLSSLELGDSALYFCASSDSPNTDRGGPSGYTFGSGTRLTVV.

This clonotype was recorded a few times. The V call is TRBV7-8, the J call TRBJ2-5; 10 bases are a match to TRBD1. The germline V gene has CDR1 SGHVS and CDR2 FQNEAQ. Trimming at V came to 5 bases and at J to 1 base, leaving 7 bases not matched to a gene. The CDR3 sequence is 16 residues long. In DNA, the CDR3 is TGTGCCAGCAGCGGACCGGGACAGGGGATCCAAGAGACCCAGTACTTC. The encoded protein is CASSGPGQGIQETQYF.

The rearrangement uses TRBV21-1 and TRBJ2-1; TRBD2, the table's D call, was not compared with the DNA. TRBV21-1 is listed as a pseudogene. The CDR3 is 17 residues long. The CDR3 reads CASSKLSSGRAFDEQFF. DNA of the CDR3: TGTGCCAGCAGCAAACTATCTAGCGGGAGGGCCTTTGATGAGCAGTTCTTC.

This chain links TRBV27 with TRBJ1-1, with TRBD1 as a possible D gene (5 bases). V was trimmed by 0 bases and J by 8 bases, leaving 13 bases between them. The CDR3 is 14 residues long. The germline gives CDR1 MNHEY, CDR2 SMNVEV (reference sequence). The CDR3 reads CASSLSTGALEAFF. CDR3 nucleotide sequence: TGTGCCAGCAGTTTATCAACAGGAGCGCTCGAAGCTTTCTTT.

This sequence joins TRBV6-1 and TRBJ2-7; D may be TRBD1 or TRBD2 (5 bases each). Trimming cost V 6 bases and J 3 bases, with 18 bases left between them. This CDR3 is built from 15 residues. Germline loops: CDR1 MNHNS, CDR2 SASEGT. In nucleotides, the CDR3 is TGTGCCAGCAGCCTCCTCGAGACAGCGGTCTACGAGCAGTACTTC. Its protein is CASSLLETAVYEQYF.

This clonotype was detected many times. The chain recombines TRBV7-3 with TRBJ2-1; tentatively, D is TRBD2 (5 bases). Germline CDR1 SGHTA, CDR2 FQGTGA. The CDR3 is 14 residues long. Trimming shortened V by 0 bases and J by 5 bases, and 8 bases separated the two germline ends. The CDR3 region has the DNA TGTGCCAGCAGCTTAACGTTCGGGGACAATGAGCAGTTCTTC. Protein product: CASSLTFGDNEQFF.

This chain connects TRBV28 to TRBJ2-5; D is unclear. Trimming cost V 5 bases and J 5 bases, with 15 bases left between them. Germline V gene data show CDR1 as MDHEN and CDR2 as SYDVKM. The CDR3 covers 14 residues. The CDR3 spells CASSARLRQETQYF. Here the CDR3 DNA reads TGTGCCAGCAGTGCTAGACTCCGGCAGGAGACCCAGTACTTC.

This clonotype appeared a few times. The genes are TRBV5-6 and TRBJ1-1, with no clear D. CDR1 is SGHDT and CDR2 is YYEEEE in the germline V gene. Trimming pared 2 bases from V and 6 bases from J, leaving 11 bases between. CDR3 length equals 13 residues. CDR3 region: CASSFYRKSEAFF. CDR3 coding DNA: TGTGCCAGCAGCTTCTACCGGAAATCTGAAGCTTTCTTT. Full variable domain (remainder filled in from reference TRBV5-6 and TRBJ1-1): DAGVTQSPTHLIKTRGQQVTLRCSPKSGHDTVSWYQQALGQGPQFIFQYYEEEERQRGNFPDRFSGHQFPNYSSELNVNALLLGDSALYLCASSFYRKSEAFFGQGTRLTVV.

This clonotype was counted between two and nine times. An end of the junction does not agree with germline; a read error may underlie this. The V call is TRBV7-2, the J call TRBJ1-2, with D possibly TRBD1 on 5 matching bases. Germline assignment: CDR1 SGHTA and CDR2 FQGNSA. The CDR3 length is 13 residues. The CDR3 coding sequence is TGCGCCAGCAGTACCGGGACCCCCGCGGGCTACACCTTC. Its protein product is CASSTGTPAGYTF.

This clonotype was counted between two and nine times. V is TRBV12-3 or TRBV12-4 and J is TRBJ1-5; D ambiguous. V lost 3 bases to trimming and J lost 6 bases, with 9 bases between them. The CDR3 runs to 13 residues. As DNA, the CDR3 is TGTGCCAGCAGTTTTGGGTTGGGTCAGCCCCAGCATTTT. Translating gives CASSFGLGQPQHF.

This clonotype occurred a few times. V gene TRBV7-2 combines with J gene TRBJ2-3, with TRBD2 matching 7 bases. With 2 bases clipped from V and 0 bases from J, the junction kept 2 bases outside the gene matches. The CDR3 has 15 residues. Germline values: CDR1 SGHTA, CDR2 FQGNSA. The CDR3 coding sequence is TGTGCCAGCAGCTTAACTAGCGTTAGCACAGATACGCAGTATTTT. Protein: CASSLTSVSTDTQYF.

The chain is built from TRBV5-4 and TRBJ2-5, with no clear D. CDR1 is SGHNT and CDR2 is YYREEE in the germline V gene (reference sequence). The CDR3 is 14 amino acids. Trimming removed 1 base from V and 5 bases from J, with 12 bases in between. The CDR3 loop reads CASSLWQARETQYF. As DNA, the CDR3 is TGTGCCAGCAGCTTGTGGCAGGCTAGGGAGACCCAGTACTTC.

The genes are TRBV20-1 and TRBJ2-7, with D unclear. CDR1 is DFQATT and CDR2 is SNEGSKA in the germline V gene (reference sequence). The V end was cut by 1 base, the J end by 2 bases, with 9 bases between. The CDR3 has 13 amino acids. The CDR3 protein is CSARGKGTYEQYF. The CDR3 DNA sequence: TGCAGTGCTAGAGGGAAGGGAACCTACGAGCAGTACTTC.

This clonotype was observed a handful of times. Here the CDR3 reads CASSHSLSPASSGNTIYF. CDR3 sequence (DNA): TGCGCCAGCAGCCACTCCTTATCCCCGGCAAGCTCTGGAAACACCATATATTTT. This rearrangement joins TRBV4-1 to TRBJ1-3, with D hard to call. V lost 3 bases to trimming and J lost 0 bases, with 18 bases between them. Germline V gene sequence: CDR1 MGHRA, CDR2 YSYEKL. The CDR3 contains 18 residues.

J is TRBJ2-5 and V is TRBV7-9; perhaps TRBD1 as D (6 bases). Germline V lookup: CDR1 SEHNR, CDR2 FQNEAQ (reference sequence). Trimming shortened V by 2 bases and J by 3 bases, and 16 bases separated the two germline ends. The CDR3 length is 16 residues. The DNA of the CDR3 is TGTGCCAGCAGCTTATCGGGCCCAAGGACAGAAGAGACCCAGTACTTC. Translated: CASSLSGPRTEETQYF.

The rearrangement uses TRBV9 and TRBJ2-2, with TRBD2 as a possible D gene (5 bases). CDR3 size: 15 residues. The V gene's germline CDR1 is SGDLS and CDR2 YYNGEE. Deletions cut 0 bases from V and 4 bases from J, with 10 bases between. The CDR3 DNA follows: TGTGCCAGCAGCGTAGCTCGCGGGTCCACCGGGGAGCTGTTTTTT. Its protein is CASSVARGSTGELFF. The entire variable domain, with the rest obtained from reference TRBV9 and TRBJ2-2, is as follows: DSGVTQTPKHLITATGQRVTLRCSPRSGDLSVYWYQQSLDQGLQFLIQYYNGEERAKGNILERFSAQQFPDLHSELNLSSLELGDSALYFCASSVARGSTGELFFGEGSRLTVL.

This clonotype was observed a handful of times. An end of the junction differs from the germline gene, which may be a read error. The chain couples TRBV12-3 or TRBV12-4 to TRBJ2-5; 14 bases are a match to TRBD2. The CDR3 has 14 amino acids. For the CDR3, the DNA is TGTGCCAGCAGGACTAGCGGGGGGGACCCGATGGGGTTCTTC. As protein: CASRTSGGDPMGFF.

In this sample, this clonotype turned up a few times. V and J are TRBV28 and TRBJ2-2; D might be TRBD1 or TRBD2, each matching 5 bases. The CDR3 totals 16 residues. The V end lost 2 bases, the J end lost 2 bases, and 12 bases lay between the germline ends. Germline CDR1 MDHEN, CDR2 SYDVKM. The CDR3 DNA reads TGTGCCAGCAGTTTAATCGGGGCCCTAAACACCGGGGAGCTGTTTTTT. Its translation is CASSLIGALNTGELFF.